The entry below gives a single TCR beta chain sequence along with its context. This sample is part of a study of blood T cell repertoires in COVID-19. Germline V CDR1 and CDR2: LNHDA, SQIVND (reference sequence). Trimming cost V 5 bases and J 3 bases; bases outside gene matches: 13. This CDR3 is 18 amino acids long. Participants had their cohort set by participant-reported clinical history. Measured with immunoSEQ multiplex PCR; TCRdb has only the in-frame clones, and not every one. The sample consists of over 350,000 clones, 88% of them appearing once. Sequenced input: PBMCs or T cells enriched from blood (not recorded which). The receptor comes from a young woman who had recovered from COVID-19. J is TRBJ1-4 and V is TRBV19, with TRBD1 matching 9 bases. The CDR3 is CASSSGTGRLLPNEKLFF. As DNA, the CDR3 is TGTGCCAGTAGTTCGGGGACAGGGAGGCTTCTTCCTAATGAAAAACTGTTTTTT.